The 17 T cell receptor beta chains below all came from one sample that was sequenced in a study of T cell responses to AZD1222 COVID-19 vaccine. Sequenced by immunoSEQ multiplex PCR; TCRdb stores in-frame clones only, minus some. The sample has roughly 160,000 clones; 90% to 95% are singletons. Source: peripheral blood, taken on day 0 of MenACWY control vaccination. These receptors were taken from an adult in good health.

The CDR3 loop reads CSVEEGTGAAYEQYF. DNA for the CDR3: TGCAGCGTTGAAGAAGGGACAGGAGCGGCCTACGAGCAGTACTTC. The chain recombines TRBV29-1 with TRBJ2-7, with 8 nucleotides matching TRBD1. The CDR3 consists of 15 residues. CDR1 and CDR2 (germline): SQVTM, ANQGSEA. The V gene end was trimmed by 0 bases and the J gene end by 2 bases; junction bases not matched to a gene: 6.

V is TRBV27 and J is TRBJ1-4; D uncertain. Deletions cut 6 bases from V and 7 bases from J, with 12 bases between. The CDR3 sequence is 13 residues long. Germline-derived CDR1 and CDR2 are MNHEY and SMNVEV (reference sequence). CDR3 coding DNA: TGTGCCAGCAGGGGTCTTTCGGTTGAAAAACTGTTTTTT. Translated, it gives CASRGLSVEKLFF.

The rearrangement links TRBV9 to TRBJ1-2; 7 nucleotides agree with TRBD1. Germline CDR1 SGDLS, CDR2 YYNGEE. The CDR3 spans 14 residues. V gave up 0 bases and J gave up 4 bases; unmatched junction bases: 3. CDR3 protein: CASSVAQGGYGYTF. The CDR3 bases are TGTGCCAGCAGCGTAGCTCAGGGGGGCTATGGCTACACCTTC.

The sample holds one count of this clone. The rearrangement links TRBV30 to TRBJ1-3; D not resolved. The CDR3 spans 13 residues. V lost 2 bases and J lost 2, with 7 bases in between. In germline, CDR1 is GTSNPN, CDR2 SVGIG (reference sequence). CDR3 sequence (DNA): TGTGCCTGGAGTCTGGGTCCTGGAAACACCATATATTTT. It yields the protein CAWSLGPGNTIYF. Combining the CDR3 with reference TRBV30 and TRBJ1-3 gives the whole variable domain SQTIHQWPATLVQPVGSPLSLECTVEGTSNPNLYWYRQAAGRGLQLLFYSVGIGQISSEVPQNLSASRPQDRQFILSSKKLLLSDSGFYLCAWSLGPGNTIYFGEGSWLTVV.

The V and J genes are TRBV5-1 and TRBJ2-7, with 12 bases that match TRBD1. The CDR3 spans 18 residues. CDR1 and CDR2 (germline): SGHRS, YFSETQ. Unmatched junction bases numbered 11, after V lost 2 bases and J lost 2 bases. In nucleotides, the CDR3 is TGCGCCAGCAGCTTTACAACGTCCGGGACAGGGGGCACCTACGAGCAGTACTTC. Amino acids: CASSFTTSGTGGTYEQYF.

The chain links TRBV9 to TRBJ1-2; D gene uncertain. The CDR3 runs 14 residues. With 4 bases removed from V and 2 bases from J, the gap between germline ends came to 12 bases. Germline V CDR1 and CDR2: SGDLS, YYNGEE. CDR3: CASSRAEGNYGYTF. As DNA, the CDR3 is TGTGCCAGCAGCCGGGCGGAGGGAAACTATGGCTACACCTTC. The whole variable domain, remainder taken from reference TRBV9 and TRBJ1-2, is DSGVTQTPKHLITATGQRVTLRCSPRSGDLSVYWYQQSLDQGLQFLIQYYNGEERAKGNILERFSAQQFPDLHSELNLSSLELGDSALYFCASSRAEGNYGYTFGSGTRLTVV.

V and J are TRBV20-1 and TRBJ2-7, with D unclear. CDR3 length equals 11 residues. Germline V lookup: CDR1 DFQATT, CDR2 SNEGSKA (reference sequence). V shed 5 bases and J shed 1 base, with 6 bases lying between them. CDR3 protein: CSAAGSYEQYF. CDR3 in DNA: TGCAGTGCTGCCGGGTCCTACGAGCAGTACTTC.

The CDR3: CASSQDRLPLHF. CDR3 DNA sequence: TGTGCCAGCAGCCAAGATAGGCTGCCCCTCCACTTT. The chain combines TRBV3-1 (or the pseudogene TRBV3-2) with TRBJ1-6; D not certain. With 0 bases removed from V and 13 bases from J, the gap between germline ends came to 7 bases. This CDR3 has 12 residues. Germline CDR1 is LGHDT and CDR2 is YNNKEL (reference sequence).

The J gene is TRBJ2-7, the V gene TRBV7-9, with D perhaps TRBD2 (6 bases). CDR3 length: 13 residues. Between the trimmed V and J ends, which lost 3 bases and 7 bases, there was a span of 13 bases. Germline CDR1 and CDR2: SEHNR and FQNEAQ (reference sequence). CDR3 nucleotide sequence: TGTGCCAGCAGCTTCGGCGGGGACGGTGAGCAGTACTTC. It codes for CASSFGGDGEQYF.

The rearrangement links TRBV6-5 to TRBJ1-2; D not certain. The CDR3 length is 14 residues. Trimming took off 0 bases at V and 7 bases at J, with 12 bases between the two ends. Germline assignment: CDR1 MNHEY and CDR2 SVGAGI. The CDR3 is CASSYSNQNTGYTF. The CDR3, as DNA: TGTGCCAGCAGTTACTCGAACCAGAACACTGGCTACACCTTC.

The chain carries TRBV6-2 or TRBV6-3 and TRBJ2-7, with unresolved D. Germline loops: CDR1 MNHEY, CDR2 SVGEGT. The CDR3 contains 15 residues. The V end lost 5 bases, the J end lost 1 base, and 15 bases lay between the germline ends. CDR3 sequence (DNA): TGTGCCAGCAGTCTCGCAGCCGCGACGTCCTACGAGCAGTACTTC. It yields the protein CASSLAAATSYEQYF.

This chain uses TRBV27 with TRBJ1-2; TRBD1 matches 8 bases. CDR3 length equals 15 residues. CDR1 is MNHEY and CDR2 is SMNVEV in the germline V gene (reference sequence). V lost 6 bases, J lost 8 bases, and 14 bases stayed unmatched. This CDR3 reads CASRPHGQGLGGYTF. In DNA form, the CDR3 reads TGTGCCAGCAGACCCCATGGACAGGGCCTAGGAGGCTACACCTTC.

As for this clone: This CDR3 is also generated by other DNA sequences in the sample. This sequence joins TRBV18 and TRBJ1-1; D is ambiguous. The CDR3 has 13 amino acids. Trimming pared 2 bases from V and 4 bases from J, leaving 8 bases between. CDR1 KGHSH and CDR2 LQKENI come from the germline V gene. For the CDR3, the DNA is TGTGCCAGCTCACCAGGGGAGGGCACTGAAGCTTTCTTT. This codes for CASSPGEGTEAFF.

The rearrangement links TRBV27 to TRBJ2-1; D possibly uses TRBD1 or TRBD2 (7 bases each). With 5 bases removed from V and 12 bases from J, the gap between germline ends came to 11 bases. This CDR3 spans 11 amino acids. Germline V gives CDR1 MNHEY, CDR2 SMNVEV (reference sequence). Written as DNA, the CDR3 is TGTGCCAGCAGTCCAGGGGGGGGGCAGTTCTTC. This gives the protein CASSPGGGQFF.

This rearrangement joins TRBV7-3 to TRBJ1-1, with 9 nucleotides matching TRBD1. V dropped 6 bases and J dropped 7; count of bases not matched to a gene: 9. The CDR3 has 14 amino acids. CDR1 and CDR2 from the germline V gene are SGHTA and FQGTGA. CDR3 loop: CASRKGQGLGEAFF. The DNA of the CDR3 is TGTGCCAGCAGAAAGGGACAGGGCTTGGGTGAAGCTTTCTTT.

The V gene is TRBV3-1 (or the pseudogene TRBV3-2), the J gene TRBJ1-5; D not resolved. The CDR3 runs to 14 residues. Deletions cut 2 bases from V and 6 bases from J, with 11 bases between. Germline lookup yields CDR1 LGHDT and CDR2 YNNKEL (reference sequence). The DNA for the CDR3 is TGTGCCAGCAGCCAATCGGTGGAGAGTCAGCCCCAGCATTTT. It encodes CASSQSVESQPQHF.

The V gene is TRBV6-6, the J gene TRBJ2-5; D is perhaps TRBD2 (6 bases). V was trimmed by 7 bases and J by 2 bases, leaving 14 bases between them. The CDR3 spans 14 residues. Looked up from germline, CDR1 is MNHNY and CDR2 is SVGAGI (reference sequence). The CDR3: CASTGRSGQETQYF. The CDR3 nucleotides read TGTGCCAGCACGGGGAGGAGTGGGCAAGAGACCCAGTACTTC.